The source of this T cell receptor beta chain is a study of blood T cell repertoires in COVID-19. Study at large: Sites across the United States, Italy and Spain contributed samples from acute and convalescent COVID-19. PBMCs, B-cell-depleted T cells, or T cells provided the cDNA or gDNA that made up the material.

Per the original methods: Reference gene primer amplification in the assay estimated nucleated cell counts. Some clones are missing from TCRdb's copy, which holds only in-frame ones; the method was immunoSEQ multiplex PCR. Clone size and the V and J calls come from that table; the DNA yielded D and trimming. The sample lists approximately 160,000 clones, roughly 82% occurring once. From germline, CDR1 is SGHNT and CDR2 YYREEE (reference sequence). This CDR3 region has 14 residues. The V and J ends lost 2 bases and 5 bases respectively, with 13 bases between them. This chain joins TRBV5-4 and TRBJ1-1; the D gene is possibly TRBD1 (5 bases). Sequencing was done on a sample of peripheral blood. The clonotype was recovered from a woman in her forties or fifties in a cohort sampled during active or convalescent COVID-19. The CDR3, as DNA: TGTGCCAGCAGCTTATCGGGGGTCGAGACTGAAGCTTTCTTT. Amino acid sequence: CASSLSGVETEAFF.